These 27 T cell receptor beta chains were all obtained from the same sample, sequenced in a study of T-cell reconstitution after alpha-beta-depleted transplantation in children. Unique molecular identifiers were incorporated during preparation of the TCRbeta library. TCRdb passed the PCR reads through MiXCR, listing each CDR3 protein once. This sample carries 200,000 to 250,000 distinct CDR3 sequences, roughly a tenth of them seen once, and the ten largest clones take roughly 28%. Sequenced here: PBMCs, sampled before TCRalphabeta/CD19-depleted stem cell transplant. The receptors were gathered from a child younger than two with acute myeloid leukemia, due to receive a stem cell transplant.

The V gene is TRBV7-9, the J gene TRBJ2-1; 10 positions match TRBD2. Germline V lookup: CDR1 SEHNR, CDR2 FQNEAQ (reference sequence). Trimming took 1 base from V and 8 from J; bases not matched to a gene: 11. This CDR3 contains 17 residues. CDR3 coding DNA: TGTGCCAGCAGCTTAGGGGGTTCTAGCGGGAGAGGCTATGAGCAGTTCTTC. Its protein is CASSLGGSSGRGYEQFF.

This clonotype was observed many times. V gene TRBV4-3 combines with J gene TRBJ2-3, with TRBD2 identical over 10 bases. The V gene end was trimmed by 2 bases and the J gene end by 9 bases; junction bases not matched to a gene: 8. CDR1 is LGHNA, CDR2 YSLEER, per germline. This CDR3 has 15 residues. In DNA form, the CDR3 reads TGCGCCAGCAGCCAACTAGCGGGAGTGAAAGAGACGCAGTATTTT. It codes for CASSQLAGVKETQYF.

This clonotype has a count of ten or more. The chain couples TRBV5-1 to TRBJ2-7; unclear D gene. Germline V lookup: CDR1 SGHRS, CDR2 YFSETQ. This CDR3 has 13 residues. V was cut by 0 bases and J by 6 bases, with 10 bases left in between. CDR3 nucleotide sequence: TGCGCCAGCAGCTTGGCCCCAGTAGGCGAGCAGTACTTC. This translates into CASSLAPVGEQYF.

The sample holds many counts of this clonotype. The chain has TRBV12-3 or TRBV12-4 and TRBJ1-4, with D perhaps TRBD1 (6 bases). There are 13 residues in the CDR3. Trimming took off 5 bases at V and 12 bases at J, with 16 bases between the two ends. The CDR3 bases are TGTGCCAGCAGTCCCATCACAGGGCTTGAACTGTTTTTT. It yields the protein CASSPITGLELFF.

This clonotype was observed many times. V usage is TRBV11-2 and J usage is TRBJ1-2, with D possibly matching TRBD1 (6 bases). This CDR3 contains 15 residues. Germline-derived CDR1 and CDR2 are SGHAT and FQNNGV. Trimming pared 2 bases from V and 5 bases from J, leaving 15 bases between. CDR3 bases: TGTGCCAGCAGCTTAAGGAGTCCGGGACAATATGGCTACACCTTC. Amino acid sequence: CASSLRSPGQYGYTF. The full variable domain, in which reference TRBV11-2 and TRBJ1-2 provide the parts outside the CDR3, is EAGVAQSPRYKIIEKRQSVAFWCNPISGHATLYWYQQILGQGPKLLIQFQNNGVVDDSQLPKDRFSAERLKGVDSTLKIQPAKLEDSAVYLCASSLRSPGQYGYTFGSGTRLTVV.

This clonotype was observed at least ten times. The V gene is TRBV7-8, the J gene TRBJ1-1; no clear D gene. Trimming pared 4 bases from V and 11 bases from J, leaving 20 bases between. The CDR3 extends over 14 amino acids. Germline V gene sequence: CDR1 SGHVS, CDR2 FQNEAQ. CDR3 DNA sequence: TGTGCCAGCAGCTCCCAGGCCCTTAGTCCCAGGGCTTTCTTT. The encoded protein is CASSSQALSPRAFF.

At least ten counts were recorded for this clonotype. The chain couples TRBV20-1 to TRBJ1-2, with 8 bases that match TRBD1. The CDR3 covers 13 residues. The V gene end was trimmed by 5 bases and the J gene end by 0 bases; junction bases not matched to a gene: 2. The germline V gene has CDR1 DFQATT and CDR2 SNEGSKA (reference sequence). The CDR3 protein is CSAGQGANYGYTF. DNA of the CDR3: TGCAGTGCTGGACAGGGTGCTAACTATGGCTACACCTTC.

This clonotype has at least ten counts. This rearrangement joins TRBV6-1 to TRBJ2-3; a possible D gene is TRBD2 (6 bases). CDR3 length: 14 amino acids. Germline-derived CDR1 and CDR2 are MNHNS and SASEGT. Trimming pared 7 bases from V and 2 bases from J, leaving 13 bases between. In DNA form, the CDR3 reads TGTGCCAGCACTAGCGTTTATAACACAGATACGCAGTATTTT. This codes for CASTSVYNTDTQYF.

CDR3 region: CASSEAQWEGLYEQYF. CDR3 DNA: TGTGCCAGCAGTGAGGCCCAGTGGGAGGGCCTATACGAGCAGTACTTC. The V gene is TRBV2, the J gene TRBJ2-7; 7 bases line up with TRBD2. The V and J ends lost 3 bases and 4 bases, in that order; junction bases with no gene match: 12. The length of the CDR3 is 16 residues. CDR1 SNHLY and CDR2 FYNNEI come from the germline V gene.

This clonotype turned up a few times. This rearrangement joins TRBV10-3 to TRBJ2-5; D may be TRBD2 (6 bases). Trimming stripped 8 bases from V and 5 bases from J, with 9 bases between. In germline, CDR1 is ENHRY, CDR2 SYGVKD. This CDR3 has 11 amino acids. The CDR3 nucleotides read TGTGCCATCCTCCGGGGGGAGACCCAGTACTTC. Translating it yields CAILRGETQYF.

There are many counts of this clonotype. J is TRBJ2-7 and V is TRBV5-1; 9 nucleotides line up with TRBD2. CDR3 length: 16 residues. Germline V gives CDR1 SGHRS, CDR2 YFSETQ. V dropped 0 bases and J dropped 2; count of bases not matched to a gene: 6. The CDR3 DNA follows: TGCGCCAGCAGCTTGGCGAGTCTAGCGGGGCCCTACGAGCAGTACTTC. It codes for CASSLASLAGPYEQYF.

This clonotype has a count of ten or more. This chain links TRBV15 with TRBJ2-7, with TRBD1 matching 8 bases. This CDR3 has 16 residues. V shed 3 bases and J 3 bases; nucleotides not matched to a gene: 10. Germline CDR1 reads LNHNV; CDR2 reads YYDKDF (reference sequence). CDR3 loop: CATSSTTTGGGYEQYF. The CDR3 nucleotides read TGTGCCACCAGCAGTACGACCACAGGGGGAGGCTACGAGCAGTACTTC.

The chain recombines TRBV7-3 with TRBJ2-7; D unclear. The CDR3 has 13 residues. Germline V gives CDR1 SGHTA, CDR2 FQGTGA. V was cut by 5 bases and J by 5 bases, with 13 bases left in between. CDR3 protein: CASSLRRGDEQYF. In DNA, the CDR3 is TGTGCCAGCAGCCTCCGCCGAGGTGACGAGCAGTACTTC. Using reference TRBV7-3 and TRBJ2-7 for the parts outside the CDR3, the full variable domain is GAGVSQTPSNKVTEKGKYVELRCDPISGHTALYWYRQSLGQGPEFLIYFQGTGAADDSGLPNDRFFAVRPEGSVSTLKIQRTERGDSAVYLCASSLRRGDEQYFGPGTRLTVT.

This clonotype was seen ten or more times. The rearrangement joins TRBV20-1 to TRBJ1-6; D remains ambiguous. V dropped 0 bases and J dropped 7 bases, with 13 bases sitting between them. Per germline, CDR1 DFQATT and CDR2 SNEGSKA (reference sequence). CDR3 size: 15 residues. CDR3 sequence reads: CSARELGEWNSPLHF. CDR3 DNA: TGCAGTGCTAGAGAACTAGGAGAATGGAATTCACCCCTCCACTTT.

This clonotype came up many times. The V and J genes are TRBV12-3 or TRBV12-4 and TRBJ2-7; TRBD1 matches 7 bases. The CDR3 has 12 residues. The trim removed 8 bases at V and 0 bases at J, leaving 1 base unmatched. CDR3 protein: CASGQDSYEQYF. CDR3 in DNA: TGTGCCAGCGGACAGGACTCCTACGAGCAGTACTTC.

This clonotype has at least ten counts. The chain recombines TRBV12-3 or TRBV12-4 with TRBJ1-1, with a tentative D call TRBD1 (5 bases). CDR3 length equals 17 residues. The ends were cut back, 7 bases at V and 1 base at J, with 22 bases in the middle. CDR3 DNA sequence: TGTGCCAGCACCAACTCCCCAAGGGCAGGGTGGAACACTGAAGCTTTCTTT. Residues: CASTNSPRAGWNTEAFF.

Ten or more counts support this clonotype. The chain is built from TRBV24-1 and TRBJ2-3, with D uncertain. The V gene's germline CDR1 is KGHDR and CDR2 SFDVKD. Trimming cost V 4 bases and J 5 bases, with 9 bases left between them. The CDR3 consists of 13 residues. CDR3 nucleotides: TGTGCCACCAGTGACTCGAGGCGAGATACGCAGTATTTT. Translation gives CATSDSRRDTQYF.

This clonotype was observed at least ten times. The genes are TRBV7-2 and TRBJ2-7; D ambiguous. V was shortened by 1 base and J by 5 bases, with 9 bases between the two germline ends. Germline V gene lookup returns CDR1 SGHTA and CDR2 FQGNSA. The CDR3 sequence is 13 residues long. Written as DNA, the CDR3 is TGTGCCAGCAGCTTAGAATCCAGGAACGAGCAGTACTTC. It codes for CASSLESRNEQYF.

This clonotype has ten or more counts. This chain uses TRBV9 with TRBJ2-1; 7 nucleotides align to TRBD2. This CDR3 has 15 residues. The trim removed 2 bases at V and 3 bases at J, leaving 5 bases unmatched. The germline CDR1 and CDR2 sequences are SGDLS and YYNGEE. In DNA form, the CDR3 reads TGTGCCAGCAGCGTGAGCGGGATACACTACAATGAGCAGTTCTTC. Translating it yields CASSVSGIHYNEQFF.

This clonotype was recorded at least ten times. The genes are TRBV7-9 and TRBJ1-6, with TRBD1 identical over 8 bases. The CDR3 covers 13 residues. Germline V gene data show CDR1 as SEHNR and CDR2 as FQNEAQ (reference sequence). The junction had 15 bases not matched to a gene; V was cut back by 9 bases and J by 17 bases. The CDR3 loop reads CASEGQEDSFFHF. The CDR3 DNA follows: TGTGCCAGTGAGGGACAGGAGGATTCCTTCTTCCACTTT.

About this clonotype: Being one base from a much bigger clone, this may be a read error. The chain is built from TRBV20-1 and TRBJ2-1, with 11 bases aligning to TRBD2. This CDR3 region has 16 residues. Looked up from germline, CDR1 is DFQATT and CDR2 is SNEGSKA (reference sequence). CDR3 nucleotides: TGCATTGCTAAGAGTTTAGCGGGAGGGTCCTACAATGAGCAGTTCTTC. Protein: CIAKSLAGGSYNEQFF.

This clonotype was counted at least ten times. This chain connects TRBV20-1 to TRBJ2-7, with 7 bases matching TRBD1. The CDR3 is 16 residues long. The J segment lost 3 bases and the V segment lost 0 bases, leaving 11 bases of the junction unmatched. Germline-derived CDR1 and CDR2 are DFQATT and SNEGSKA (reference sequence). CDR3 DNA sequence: TGCAGTGCTAGAGATCGGAACCGGGACAGAGACTACGAGCAGTACTTC. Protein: CSARDRNRDRDYEQYF.

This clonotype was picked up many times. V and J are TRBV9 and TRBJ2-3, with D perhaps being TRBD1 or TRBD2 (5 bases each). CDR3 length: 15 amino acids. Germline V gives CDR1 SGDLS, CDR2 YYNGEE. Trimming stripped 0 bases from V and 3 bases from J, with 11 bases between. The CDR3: CASSVAGTQTDTQYF. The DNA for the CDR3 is TGTGCCAGCAGCGTAGCTGGGACGCAAACAGATACGCAGTATTTT.

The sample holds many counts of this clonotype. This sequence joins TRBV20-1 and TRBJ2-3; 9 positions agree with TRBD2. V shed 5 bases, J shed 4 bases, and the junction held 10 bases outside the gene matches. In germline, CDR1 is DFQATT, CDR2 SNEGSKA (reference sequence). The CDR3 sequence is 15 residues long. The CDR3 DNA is TGCAGTGCTCCGTTAGCGGGAGAGGGTGCAGATACGCAGTATTTT. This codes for CSAPLAGEGADTQYF.

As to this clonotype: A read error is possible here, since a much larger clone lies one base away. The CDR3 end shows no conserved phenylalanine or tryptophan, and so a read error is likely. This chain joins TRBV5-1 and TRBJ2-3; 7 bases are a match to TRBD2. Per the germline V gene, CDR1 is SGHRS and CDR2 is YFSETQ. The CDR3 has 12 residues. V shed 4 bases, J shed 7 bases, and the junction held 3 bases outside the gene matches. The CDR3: CASSGGLYTQYY. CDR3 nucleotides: TGCGCCAGCAGCGGGGGACTATATACGCAGTATTAT.

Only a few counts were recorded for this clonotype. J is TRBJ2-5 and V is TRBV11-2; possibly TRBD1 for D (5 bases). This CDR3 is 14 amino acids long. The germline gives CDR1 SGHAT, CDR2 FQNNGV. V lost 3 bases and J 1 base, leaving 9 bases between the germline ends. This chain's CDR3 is CASSFRQGQETQYF. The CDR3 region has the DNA TGTGCCAGCAGCTTTCGGCAGGGCCAAGAGACCCAGTACTTC.

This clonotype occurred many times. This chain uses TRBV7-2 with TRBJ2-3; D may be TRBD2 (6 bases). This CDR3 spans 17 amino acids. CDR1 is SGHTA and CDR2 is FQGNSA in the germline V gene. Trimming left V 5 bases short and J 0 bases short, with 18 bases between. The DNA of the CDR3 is TGTGCCAGCAGCGCTACCCTAGGCGGGGCTAGCACAGATACGCAGTATTTT. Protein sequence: CASSATLGGASTDTQYF.